A selection of T cell receptor beta chains follows, all from one sample in a study of control samples from healthy donors and cancer patients. TCRdb keeps only in-frame clones here, not all; method: immunoSEQ multiplex PCR. The data hold more than 75,000 clones, with 79% observed a single time. The specimen was blood. The receptors come from a woman in her twenties or thirties in good health. The CDR3 runs from the conserved cysteine through the conserved F or W. A D gene is named only where the DNA matches it firmly. Not every row has a clone size; where given, it reads once, few, many or a size class.

length: 14
D: TRBD1
J: TRBJ1-2
size: NA
V: TRBV5-1
DNA: TGCGCCAGCAGCTCCTCAGGGGGCTACTATGGCTACACCTTC
CDR3: CASSSSGGYYGYTF

length: 12
D: NA
J: TRBJ1-3
size: NA
V: TRBV5-1
DNA: TGCGCCAGCAGCCCCTCTGGAAACACCATATATTTT
CDR3: CASSPSGNTIYF

length: 13
D: TRBD1
J: TRBJ1-6
size: NA
V: TRBV30
DNA: TGTGCCTGGAGTGGGACAGGCCAATCACCCCTCCACTTT
CDR3: CAWSGTGQSPLHF

length: 15
D: NA
J: TRBJ1-6
size: NA
V: TRBV19
DNA: TGTGCCAGTAGTTTTGGGGGTTCAAGTAATTCACCCCTCCACTTT
CDR3: CASSFGGSSNSPLHF

length: 15
D: TRBD1
J: TRBJ1-3
size: NA
V: TRBV7-6
DNA: TGTGCCAGCAGCATTACAGGGGATTCTGGAAACACCATATATTTT
CDR3: CASSITGDSGNTIYF

length: 14
D: TRBD1
J: TRBJ1-2
size: few
V: TRBV3-1/TRBV3-2
DNA: TGTGCCAGCAGCCTAGGACAGGCTAACTATGGCTACACCTTC
CDR3: CASSLGQANYGYTF

length: 15
D: NA
J: TRBJ2-2
size: few
V: TRBV21-1
DNA: TGTGCCAGCAGCGCCAGGGGTGAGAACACCGGGGAGCTGTTTTTT
CDR3: CASSARGENTGELFF

length: 17
D: NA
J: TRBJ2-1
size: NA
V: TRBV5-4
DNA: TGTGCCAGCAGCTTGGTCTCCTGGCGGGGAATTACAAGTGAGCAGTTCTTC
CDR3: CASSLVSWRGITSEQFF

length: 14
D: NA
J: TRBJ1-4
size: once
V: TRBV7-2
DNA: TGTGCCAGCAGCTTGGGGGGCTTAGGGGAAAAACTGTTTTTT
CDR3: CASSLGGLGEKLFF

length: 13
D: NA
J: TRBJ1-2
size: NA
V: TRBV27
DNA: TGTGCCAGCAGTTTCAGGGTTGGCTATGGCTACACCTTC
CDR3: CASSFRVGYGYTF

length: 15
D: TRBD1
J: TRBJ1-1
size: NA
V: TRBV7-8
DNA: TGTGCCAGCAGCTTAGCGGAGGGGGCGAACACTGAAGCTTTCTTT
CDR3: CASSLAEGANTEAFF

length: 14
D: NA
J: TRBJ1-1
size: NA
V: TRBV19
DNA: TGTGCCAGTAGTATAGATCTGGGGAACACTGAAGCTTTCTTT
CDR3: CASSIDLGNTEAFF

length: 14
D: NA
J: TRBJ1-1
size: few
V: TRBV29-1
DNA: TGCAGCGTTGCGACACAGGGCGATCGCACTGAAGCTTTCTTT
CDR3: CSVATQGDRTEAFF

length: 15
D: TRBD1
J: TRBJ1-1
size: NA
V: TRBV11-1
DNA: TGTGCCAGCAGCTTAGGGCCGGGACAGATACGTGAAGCTTTCTTT
CDR3: CASSLGPGQIREAFF

length: 12
D: NA
J: TRBJ2-5
size: NA
V: TRBV7-2
DNA: TGTGCCAGCAGCTTAGCGCGGAAGACCCAGTACTTC
CDR3: CASSLARKTQYF

length: 13
D: NA
J: TRBJ1-3
size: NA
V: TRBV3-1/TRBV3-2
DNA: TGTGCCAGCAGCTGGACAGCTGGAAACACCATATATTTT
CDR3: CASSWTAGNTIYF

length: 13
D: NA
J: TRBJ2-7
size: NA
V: TRBV2
DNA: TGTGCCAGCAGTGAATCGGGTGGCGGGGAGCAGTACTTC
CDR3: CASSESGGGEQYF

length: 14
D: NA
J: TRBJ1-1
size: NA
V: TRBV6-6
DNA: TGTGCCAGCCGGGCCCAACACCCGGACGCTGAAGCTTTCTTT
CDR3: CASRAQHPDAEAFF

length: 14
D: NA
J: TRBJ2-3
size: NA
V: TRBV5-1
DNA: TGCGCCAGCAGCATAGACCGAACCACAGATACGCAGTATTTT
CDR3: CASSIDRTTDTQYF

length: 14
D: NA
J: TRBJ1-1
size: once
V: TRBV7-9
DNA: TGTGCCAGCAGCTTCGGCACATTGAACACTGAAGCTTTCTTT
CDR3: CASSFGTLNTEAFF

length: 15
D: NA
J: TRBJ1-2
size: NA
V: TRBV14
DNA: TGTGCCAGCAGCCCCGCCCTGGGCAGTTTCTATGGCTACACCTTC
CDR3: CASSPALGSFYGYTF

length: 14
D: TRBD2
J: TRBJ2-3
size: NA
V: TRBV5-4
DNA: TGTGCCAGCAGTAGCGGGCCAAACACAGATACGCAGTATTTT
CDR3: CASSSGPNTDTQYF

length: 13
D: TRBD1
J: TRBJ2-1
size: NA
V: TRBV10-3
DNA: TGTGCCATCAGCCGGGACAGGGTGGATGAGCAGTTCTTC
CDR3: CAISRDRVDEQFF

length: 14
D: NA
J: TRBJ2-3
size: NA
V: TRBV30
DNA: TGTGCCTGGAATGGACAGACTAGCACAGATACGCAGTATTTT
CDR3: CAWNGQTSTDTQYF

length: 13
D: NA
J: TRBJ1-3
size: few
V: TRBV11-3
DNA: TGTGCCAGCAGCCCGAGCTCTGGAAACACCATATATTTT
CDR3: CASSPSSGNTIYF

length: 16
D: TRBD2
J: TRBJ2-1
size: once
V: TRBV9
DNA: TGTGCCAGCAGCGGGGGAAGCGGGGTTTCCTACAATGAGCAGTTCTTC
CDR3: CASSGGSGVSYNEQFF

length: 13
D: NA
J: TRBJ1-1
size: NA
V: TRBV6-2/TRBV6-3
DNA: TGTGCCAGCAGTTACGTTGCGGGGACTGAAGCTTTCTTT
CDR3: CASSYVAGTEAFF

length: 15
D: TRBD1
J: TRBJ1-1
size: NA
V: TRBV5-1
DNA: TGCGCCAGCGGACTCCTGGGACAGGGGAACACTGAAGCTTTCTTT
CDR3: CASGLLGQGNTEAFF

length: 15
D: TRBD1
J: TRBJ1-3
size: NA
V: TRBV24-1
DNA: TGTGCCACCAGTGATCGGGGACAGGGTATAAACACCATATATTTT
CDR3: CATSDRGQGINTIYF

length: 13
D: NA
J: TRBJ2-7
size: NA
V: TRBV6-5
DNA: TGTGCCAGCAGGCGGGCCCAAATCTACGAGCAGTACTTC
CDR3: CASRRAQIYEQYF

length: 14
D: NA
J: TRBJ1-4
size: NA
V: TRBV18
DNA: TGTGCCAGCTCACCAGTCCGCCTCTCCGAAAAACTGTTTTTT
CDR3: CASSPVRLSEKLFF

length: 13
D: NA
J: TRBJ2-7
size: NA
V: TRBV5-8
DNA: TGTGCCAGCAGCTTTCGCGGGTTGGCCGAGCAGTACTTC
CDR3: CASSFRGLAEQYF